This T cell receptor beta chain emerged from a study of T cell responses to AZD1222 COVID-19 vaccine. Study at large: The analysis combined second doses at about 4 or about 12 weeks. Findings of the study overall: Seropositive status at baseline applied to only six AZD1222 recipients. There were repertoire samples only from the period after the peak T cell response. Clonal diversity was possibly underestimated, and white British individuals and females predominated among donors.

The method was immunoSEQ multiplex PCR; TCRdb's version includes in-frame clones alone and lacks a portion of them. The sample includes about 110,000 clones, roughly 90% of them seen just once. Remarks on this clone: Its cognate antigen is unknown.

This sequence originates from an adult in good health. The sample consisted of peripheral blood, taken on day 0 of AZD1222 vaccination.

The CDR3 DNA sequence: TGCAGCGTTGAAACAGACTATCAGCCCCAGCATTTT. Translating gives CSVETDYQPQHF. The chain couples TRBV29-1 to TRBJ1-5; D remains ambiguous. Germline V gene sequence: CDR1 SQVTM, CDR2 ANQGSEA. V dropped 2 bases and J dropped 5 bases, with 7 bases sitting between them. The CDR3 sequence is 12 residues long.